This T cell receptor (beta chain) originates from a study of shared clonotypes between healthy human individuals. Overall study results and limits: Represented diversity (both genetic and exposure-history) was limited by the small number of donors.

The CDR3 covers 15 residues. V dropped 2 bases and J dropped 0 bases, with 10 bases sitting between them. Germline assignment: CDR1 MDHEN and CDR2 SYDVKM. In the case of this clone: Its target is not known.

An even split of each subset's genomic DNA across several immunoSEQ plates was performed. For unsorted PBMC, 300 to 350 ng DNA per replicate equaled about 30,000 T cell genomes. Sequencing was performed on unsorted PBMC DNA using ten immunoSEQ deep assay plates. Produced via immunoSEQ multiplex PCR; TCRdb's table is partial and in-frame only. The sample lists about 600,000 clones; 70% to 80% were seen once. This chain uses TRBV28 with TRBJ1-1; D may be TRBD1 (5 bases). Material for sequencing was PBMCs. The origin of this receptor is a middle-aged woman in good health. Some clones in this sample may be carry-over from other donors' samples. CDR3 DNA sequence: TGTGCCAGCAGTTTAACTGGGGGGATGAACACTGAAGCTTTCTTT. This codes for CASSLTGGMNTEAFF. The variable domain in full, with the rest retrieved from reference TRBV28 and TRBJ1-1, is DVKVTQSSRYLVKRTGEKVFLECVQDMDHENMFWYRQDPGLGLRLIYFSYDVKMKEKGDIPEGYSVSREKKERFSLILESASTNQTSMYLCASSLTGGMNTEAFFGQGTRLTVV.